This is a list of T cell receptor beta chains from one sample in a study of beta chain features in type 1 diabetes. Here immunoSEQ multiplex PCR was the method, and the copy in TCRdb shows in-frame clones only, minus some. The profile shows 900,000 or so clones, roughly 16% of them singletons. Material for sequencing was naive CD4+ T cells from blood. These receptors originate from a woman between 18 and 29 years old in good health. CDR3s leave out the opening cysteine and the closing phenylalanine or tryptophan.

>TRBV19|TRBJ1-1
ASGRTEAF
>TRBV6-1|TRBJ2-3
ASSSGRDTDTQY
>TRBV29-1|TRBJ1-1
STRQYTEAF
>TRBV9|TRBJ2-2
ASSPQGIGELF
>TRBV6-5|TRBJ2-1
ASSPRLSYNEQF
>TRBV5-6|TRBJ2-1
ASSLAPGSYNEQF
>TRBV7-2|TRBJ1-5
ASSATGMSNQPQH
>TRBV4-2|TRBJ1-2
ASSQEFIGEANYGYT
>TRBV2|TRBJ2-7
ASRNSGPSYEQY
>TRBV11-2|TRBJ2-7
ASSRTGTPGYEQY
>TRBV6-1|TRBJ1-4
ASHRRAGNEKLF
>TRBV7-9|TRBJ2-4
ASSPWLPNSKNIQY
>TRBV7-9|-
ASSLGRGSYEQY
>TRBV4-1|TRBJ2-7
ASSQEAASSYEQY
>TRBV6-5|TRBJ2-3
ASSTPRGADTQY
>TRBV19|TRBJ2-2
ASSIQTYTGELF
>TRBV7-6|TRBJ2-2
ASSAGQSNTGELF
>TRBV7-2|TRBJ2-2
ASHRLARRNTGELF
>TRBV7-2|TRBJ1-1
ASSLVFQGDTEAF
>TRBV19|TRBJ2-5
ASSTRGGTKTQY
>TRBV10-3|TRBJ1-1
ATRDRGVNTEAF
>TRBV4-3|TRBJ2-1
ASSQVGRGNEQF
>TRBV6-5|TRBJ2-7
ASSYSFPDEQY
>TRBV10-3|TRBJ1-2
AISRDGGHYGYT
>TRBV2|TRBJ1-5
ASSEDRAVQPQH
>TRBV7-8|TRBJ1-5
ASTPRESSPYSNQPQH
>TRBV4-2|TRBJ2-3
ASSRPQQRGTSGTQY
>TRBV27|TRBJ2-6
ASTPRGNSGANVLT
>TRBV7-2|TRBJ1-1
ASSSQGAGNTEAF
>TRBV7-9|TRBJ2-5
ASSHRETQY
>TRBV5-4|TRBJ1-2
ASSLQGAHYGYT
>TRBV5-6|TRBJ1-2
ASSFLYGYT
>TRBV5-6|TRBJ2-7
ASILTGTGVYEQY
>TRBV7-2|TRBJ2-3
ASSGDRDRTTDTQY
>TRBV4-2|TRBJ2-3
ASSQEGTSGDTQY
>TRBV25-1|TRBJ2-1
ASGGQGPYNEQF